One sample yielded the 12 T cell receptor beta chains listed below, sequenced in a study of a mutant IDH1 vaccine in newly diagnosed glioma. Sequencing used immunoSEQ multiplex PCR; TCRdb keeps in-frame clones, though not all of them. The repertoire holds 65,000 to 70,000 clones, with 80% to 90% as singletons. This sample's time point: baseline, week 1 (first vaccination visit). Regarding treatment: pre-vaccination baseline after standard-of-care therapy. The sample here was PBMCs, taken from a glioma patient treated with radiotherapy, temozolomide or both. These receptors originate from a young man with glioma.

The chain carries TRBV11-2 and TRBJ2-5; no reliable D call. The V gene lost 0 bases and the J gene lost 1 base, with 9 bases spanning the gap. Germline CDR1 and CDR2: SGHAT and FQNNGV. The CDR3 sequence is 15 residues long. For the CDR3, the DNA is TGTGCCAGCAGCTTAGAGCTCCGGAGCCAAGAGACCCAGTACTTC. It is translated as CASSLELRSQETQYF.

This chain links TRBV27 with TRBJ1-2; D is perhaps TRBD1 (6 bases). V lost 5 bases and J lost 2, with 12 bases in between. Germline V lookup: CDR1 MNHEY, CDR2 SMNVEV (reference sequence). The CDR3 has 14 amino acids. Written as DNA, the CDR3 is TGTGCCAGCAGTCTCGGGGGGCCAAACTATGGCTACACCTTC. It specifies CASSLGGPNYGYTF.

This rearrangement joins TRBV18 to TRBJ1-1; 12 bases fit TRBD1. CDR1 and CDR2 (germline): KGHSH, LQKENI. This CDR3 comprises 16 residues. J gave up 6 bases and V 4 bases, and 9 bases lay outside the gene matches. The CDR3 loop reads CASSLPGQGAWAEAFF. CDR3 nucleotide sequence: TGTGCCAGCTCACTCCCGGGACAGGGGGCCTGGGCTGAAGCTTTCTTT.

Only one count was recorded for this clone. The chain links TRBV5-1 to TRBJ1-1; TRBD1 matches at 12 bases. The junction had 4 bases not matched to a gene; V was cut back by 2 bases and J by 5 bases. The CDR3 loop spans 15 amino acids. In germline, CDR1 is SGHRS, CDR2 YFSETQ. Here the CDR3 DNA reads TGCGCCAGCAGCTTCTTGGGACAGGGGGCGACTGAAGCTTTCTTT. It codes for CASSFLGQGATEAFF.

The chain is built from TRBV10-2 and TRBJ2-2; 7 bases fit TRBD1. Per germline, CDR1 WSHSY and CDR2 SAAADI. The J segment lost 5 bases and the V segment lost 6 bases, leaving 3 bases of the junction unmatched. The CDR3 is 13 residues long. The CDR3 DNA is TGCGCCAGCAGGGGACAGCTGACCGGGGAGCTGTTTTTT. This translates into CASRGQLTGELFF.

V usage is TRBV7-8 and J usage is TRBJ2-2; D might be TRBD1 (8 bases). The CDR3 runs 15 residues. CDR1 and CDR2 (germline): SGHVS, FQNEAQ. V lost 2 bases to trimming and J lost 4 bases, with 11 bases between them. CDR3 DNA sequence: TGTGCCAGCAGCTTAAACAGGGGGGGCACCGGGGAGCTGTTTTTT. Its translation: CASSLNRGGTGELFF.

The rearrangement joins TRBV11-2 to TRBJ1-3; TRBD1 matches 9 bases. Germline V gives CDR1 SGHAT, CDR2 FQNNGV. The CDR3 covers 15 residues. The V and J ends lost 0 bases and 8 bases, in that order; junction bases with no gene match: 5. DNA for the CDR3: TGTGCCAGCAGCTTAGATGGACAGGGGCTATACACCATATATTTT. Translating gives CASSLDGQGLYTIYF.

The chain links TRBV10-2 to TRBJ1-2; D remains unclear. Germline assignment: CDR1 WSHSY and CDR2 SAAADI. The germline V and J ends were trimmed by 0 bases and 12 bases, with 14 bases remaining between them. The length of the CDR3 is 13 residues. CDR3 amino acids: CASSESRETMDTF. The CDR3 DNA sequence: TGCGCCAGCAGTGAGTCGAGGGAAACTATGGACACCTTC.

This clone was recorded once. The chain joins TRBV5-1 to TRBJ1-4, with 7 bases matching TRBD1. This CDR3 has 14 residues. CDR1 and CDR2 from the germline V gene are SGHRS and YFSETQ. Germline trimming cut 2 bases from V and 8 bases from J; bases unmatched to any gene: 6. The CDR3 sequence is CASSFDREKEKLFF. The CDR3 DNA reads as TGCGCCAGCAGCTTTGACAGGGAGAAAGAAAAACTGTTTTTT.

The V and J genes are TRBV28 and TRBJ2-7; TRBD1 matches at 7 bases. CDR3 length: 12 residues. The J segment lost 2 bases and the V segment lost 10 bases, leaving 5 bases of the junction unmatched. The germline V gene encodes CDR1 MDHEN and CDR2 SYDVKM. CDR3 DNA sequence: TGTGCCACGTTCGACAGGGCCTACGAGCAGTACTTC. Translation: CATFDRAYEQYF.

The gene calls are TRBV6-6 and TRBJ2-7; D may be TRBD1 (6 bases). CDR1 is MNHNY and CDR2 is SVGAGI in the germline V gene (reference sequence). The V and J ends lost 2 bases and 2 bases respectively, with 13 bases between them. The length of the CDR3 is 15 residues. In DNA form, the CDR3 reads TGTGCCAGCAGTTACGACCCACAGGGTACCTACGAGCAGTACTTC. Residues: CASSYDPQGTYEQYF.

V and J are TRBV30 and TRBJ2-7, with D perhaps matching TRBD2 (6 bases). The CDR3 totals 16 residues. Trimming cost V 0 bases and J 0 bases, with 15 bases left between them. In germline, CDR1 is GTSNPN, CDR2 SVGIG (reference sequence). The CDR3 sequence: CAWSVHRAGSSYEQYF. In DNA form, the CDR3 reads TGTGCCTGGAGTGTACACCGAGCCGGGAGCTCCTACGAGCAGTACTTC.